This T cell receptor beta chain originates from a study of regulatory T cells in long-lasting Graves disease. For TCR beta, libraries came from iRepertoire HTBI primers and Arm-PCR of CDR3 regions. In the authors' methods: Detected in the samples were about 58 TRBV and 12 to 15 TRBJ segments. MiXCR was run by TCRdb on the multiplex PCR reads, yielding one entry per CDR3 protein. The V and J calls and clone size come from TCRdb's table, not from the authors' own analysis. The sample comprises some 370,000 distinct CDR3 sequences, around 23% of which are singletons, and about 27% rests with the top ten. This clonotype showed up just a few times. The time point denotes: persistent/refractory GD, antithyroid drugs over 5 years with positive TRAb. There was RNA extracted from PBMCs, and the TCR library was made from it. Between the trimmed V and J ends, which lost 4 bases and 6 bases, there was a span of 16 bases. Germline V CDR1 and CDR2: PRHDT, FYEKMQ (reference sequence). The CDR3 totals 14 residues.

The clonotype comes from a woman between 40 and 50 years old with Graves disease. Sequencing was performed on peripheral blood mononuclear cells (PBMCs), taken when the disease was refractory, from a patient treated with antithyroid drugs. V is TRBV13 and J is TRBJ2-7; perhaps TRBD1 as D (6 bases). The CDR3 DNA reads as TGTGCCAGCAGCTCCATACTACAGGGTGCCGAGCAGTACTTC. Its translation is CASSSILQGAEQYF.